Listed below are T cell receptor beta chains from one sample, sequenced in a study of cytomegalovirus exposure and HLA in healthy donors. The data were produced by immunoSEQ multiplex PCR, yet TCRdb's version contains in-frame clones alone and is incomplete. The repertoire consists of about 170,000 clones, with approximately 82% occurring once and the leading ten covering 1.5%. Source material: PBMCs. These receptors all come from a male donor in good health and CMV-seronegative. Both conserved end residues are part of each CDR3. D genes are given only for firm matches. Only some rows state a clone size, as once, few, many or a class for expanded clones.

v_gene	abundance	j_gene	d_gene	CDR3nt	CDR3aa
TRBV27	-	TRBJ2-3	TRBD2	TGTGCCAGCAGTTTATCCATGGTGTGGGGACTAGTTCCAGATACGCAGTATTTT	CASSLSMVWGLVPDTQYF
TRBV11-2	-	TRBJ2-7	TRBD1	TGTGCCAGCAGCTTAGGTCCAGGGGGCTACGAGCAGTACTTC	CASSLGPGGYEQYF
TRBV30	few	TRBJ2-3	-	TGTGCCGTGGGGGCGACGGGGGGAGATACGCAGTATTTT	CAVGATGGDTQYF
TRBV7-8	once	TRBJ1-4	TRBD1	TGTGCCAGCAGCTTAGTTCGAGTCAGGGGGCGCGACGAAAAACTGTTTTTT	CASSLVRVRGRDEKLFF
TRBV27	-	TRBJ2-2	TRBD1	TGTGCCAGCACAGGGACAGAGAACACCGGGGAGCTGTTTTTT	CASTGTENTGELFF
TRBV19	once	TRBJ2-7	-	TGTGCCAGTAGGGGCAGGGGAGCCTACGAGCAGTACTTC	CASRGRGAYEQYF
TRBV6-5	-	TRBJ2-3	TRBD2	TGTGCCAGCAGTTACTCTGGAGCGGGGACGCAGTATTTT	CASSYSGAGTQYF
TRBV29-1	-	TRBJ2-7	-	TGCAGCGTTGCCCTAGCCGACGAGCAGTACTTC	CSVALADEQYF
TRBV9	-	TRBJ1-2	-	TGTGCCAGCAGCGTAGGGGACAAGGACTATGGCTACACCTTC	CASSVGDKDYGYTF
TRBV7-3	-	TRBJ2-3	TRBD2	TGTGCCAGCAGCTTCCAAGTAGCGGGGGGTCTCCCCCCTTCGCAGTATTTT	CASSFQVAGGLPPSQYF
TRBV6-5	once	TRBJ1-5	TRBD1	TGTGCCAGCAGTTACACGGGACAGGTTGGTCAGCCCCAGCATTTT	CASSYTGQVGQPQHF
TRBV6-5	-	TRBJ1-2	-	TGTGCCAGCAGTTACGGGGGGCTCGGGGGGCAGTATGGCTACACCTTC	CASSYGGLGGQYGYTF
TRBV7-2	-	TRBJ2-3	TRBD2	TGTGCCAGCAGTCGCCGCCGGGACTACAACACAGATACGCAGTATTTT	CASSRRRDYNTDTQYF
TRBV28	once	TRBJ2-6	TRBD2	TGTGCCAGCAGACGGGGGGGGTCTGGGGCCAACGTCCTGACTTTC	CASRRGGSGANVLTF
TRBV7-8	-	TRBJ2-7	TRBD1	TGTGCCAGCAGCCCCACCCGGGACAGGGGGCATCAAGAGCAGTACTTC	CASSPTRDRGHQEQYF
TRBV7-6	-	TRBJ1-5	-	TGTGCCAGCAGCTTAGGCGGGGGGCCCCAGCATTTT	CASSLGGGPQHF
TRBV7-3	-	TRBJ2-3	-	TGTGCCAGCAGCTCGACATACACAGATACGCAGTATTTT	CASSSTYTDTQYF
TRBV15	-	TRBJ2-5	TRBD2	TGTGCCACCAGCTCCCTCGCGGGGGGGGAGACCCAGTACTTC	CATSSLAGGETQYF
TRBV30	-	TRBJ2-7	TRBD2	TGTGCCTGGAGTGTGATAGCGGGAGGCCCCTACGAGCAGTACTTC	CAWSVIAGGPYEQYF
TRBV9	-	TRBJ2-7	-	TGTGCCAGCAGCGTAACGTCGGGGAGCTACGAGCAGTACTTC	CASSVTSGSYEQYF
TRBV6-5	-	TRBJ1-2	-	TGTGCCAGCAGCATGAGGCTAGCTAACTATGGCTACACCTTC	CASSMRLANYGYTF
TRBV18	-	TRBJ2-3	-	TGTGCCAGCTCACCAAGGATCTCTAGTGGCACAGATACGCAGTATTTT	CASSPRISSGTDTQYF
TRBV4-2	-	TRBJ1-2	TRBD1	TGTGCCAGCAGCCAAATATGGACAGGGGATTCCGATGGCTACACCTTC	CASSQIWTGDSDGYTF
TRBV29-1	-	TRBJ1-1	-	TGCAGCGCCTCACGGGGGGGGTTTGGGATGAACACTGAAGCTTTCTTT	CSASRGGFGMNTEAFF
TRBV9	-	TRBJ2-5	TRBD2	TGTGCCAGCAGCGGTAGCGGGAGGCACCAAGAGACCCAGTACTTC	CASSGSGRHQETQYF
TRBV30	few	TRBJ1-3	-	TGTGCCTGGAACAAGGCTAGGGGGACTGGAAACACCATATATTTT	CAWNKARGTGNTIYF
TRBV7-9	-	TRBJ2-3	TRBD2	TGTGCCAGCAGCTTAGGAGTGGGCGGGAGGGCCCCAGATACGCAGTATTTT	CASSLGVGGRAPDTQYF
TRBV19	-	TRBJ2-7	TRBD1	TGTGCCAGTAGTATGACAGGGGGCAGGAGGTATTACGAGCAGTACTTC	CASSMTGGRRYYEQYF
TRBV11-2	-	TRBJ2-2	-	TGTGCCAGCAGTTTACGGGAGACCGGGGAGCTGTTTTTT	CASSLRETGELFF
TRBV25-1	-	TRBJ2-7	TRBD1	TGTGCCAGCAGTGCCCCGCGACAGGGGGCTTACGAGCAGTACTTC	CASSAPRQGAYEQYF
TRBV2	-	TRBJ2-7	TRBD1	TGTGCCAGCAGGAGGGACAGGGGGCTTACCTACGAGCAGTACTTC	CASRRDRGLTYEQYF
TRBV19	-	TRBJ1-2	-	TGTGCCAGCAAGGACACCGGCTATGGCTACACCTTC	CASKDTGYGYTF